Listed here is a single T cell receptor beta chain. What it binds is unknown. Sequencing of TCR beta was undertaken in CD8+ and CD4+ T cells derived from blood. TEMRA cells were FACS-enriched, with CD8+ and CD4+ T cells isolated negatively. The data belong to a study of CD8 T cells in Susac syndrome. Whole-study results and caveats: The TCR sequencing and HLA analysis in the study involved a relatively small number of individuals, as the study acknowledged.

An input of 0.5 to 1 ug of RNA was subjected to reverse transcription using random hexamers. Amplification of TCR beta CDR3 across 54 Vbeta and 13 Jbeta was performed with immunoSEQ multiplex PCR. Using its own MiXCR run on the immunoSEQ multiplex PCR reads, TCRdb lists one record per CDR3 protein. The sample gives 150,000 to 200,000 distinct CDR3 sequences, under 95% of which show up once; approximately 0.073% is in the top ten. The ends were cut back, 4 bases at V and 1 base at J, with 13 bases in the middle. Germline V gene sequence: CDR1 KGHSH, CDR2 LQKENI. This CDR3 is 15 amino acids long. The sequence came from a human donor in good health. The material sequenced was CD4+ T cells from PBMCs. The rearrangement links TRBV18 to TRBJ1-1, with unresolved D. CDR3 DNA: TGTGCCAGCTCACAGATGGCTACAGCGAACACTGAAGCTTTCTTT. This gives the protein CASSQMATANTEAFF.